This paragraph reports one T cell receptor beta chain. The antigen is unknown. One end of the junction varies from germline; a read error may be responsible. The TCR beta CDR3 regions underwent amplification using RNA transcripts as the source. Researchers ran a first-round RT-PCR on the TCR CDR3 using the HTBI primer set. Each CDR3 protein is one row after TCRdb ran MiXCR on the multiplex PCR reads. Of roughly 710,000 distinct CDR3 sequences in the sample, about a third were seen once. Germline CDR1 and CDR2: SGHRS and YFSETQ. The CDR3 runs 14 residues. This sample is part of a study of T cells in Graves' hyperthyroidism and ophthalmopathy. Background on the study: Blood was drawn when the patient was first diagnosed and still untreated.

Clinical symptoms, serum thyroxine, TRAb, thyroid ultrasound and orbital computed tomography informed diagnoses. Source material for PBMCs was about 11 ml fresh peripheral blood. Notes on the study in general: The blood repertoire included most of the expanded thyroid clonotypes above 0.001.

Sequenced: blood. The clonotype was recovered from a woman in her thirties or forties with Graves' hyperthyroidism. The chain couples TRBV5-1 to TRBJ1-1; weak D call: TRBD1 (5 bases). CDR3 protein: CASSLDDRNTEAFF. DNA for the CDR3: TGTGCCAGCAGTCTCGACGACAGGAACACTGAAGCTTTCTTT.